This section outlines one T cell receptor (beta chain) sequence together with its context. The assay was immunoSEQ multiplex PCR, and TCRdb's table has in-frame clones only and misses some. The table includes roughly 2,500,000 clones, approximately 94% detected once. The data were obtained in a study of shared clonotypes between healthy human individuals. This receptor was obtained from a man between 18 and 29 years old in good health. Some clones in this sample may be carry-over from other donors' samples. Material: naive CD4+ T cells from PBMCs. Subset given: CD45RA+ positively selected.

The DNA for the CDR3 is TGTGCCAGCAGTGCGCTAGCTCTAAACTACAATGAGCAGTTCTTC. Translation gives CASSALALNYNEQFF. J is TRBJ2-1 and V is TRBV27; a possible D gene is TRBD2 (5 bases). Germline V gene lookup returns CDR1 MNHEY and CDR2 SMNVEV (reference sequence). The CDR3 has 15 residues. The V gene lost 5 bases and the J gene lost 3 bases, with 14 bases spanning the gap.